This T cell receptor (beta chain) was documented in a study of technical replicates of blood from a handful of donors. Germline values: CDR1 SGHTA, CDR2 FQGTGA. This CDR3 comprises 15 residues. V was clipped by 1 base and J by 7 bases; unmatched bases: 8. Profiled with immunoSEQ multiplex PCR; TCRdb holds only in-frame clones, not every one. The sample contains around 67,000 clones, approximately 84% of which appear only once. The sample was PBMCs. V is TRBV7-3 and J is TRBJ2-7, with 9 bases identical to TRBD2. This TCR came from a human donor in good health. Some clones in this sample may be carry-over from other donors' samples. The CDR3 bases are TGTGCCAGCAGCTTAAGCGGGGGGGCCAATTTTGAGCAGTACTTC. Encoded protein: CASSLSGGANFEQYF.